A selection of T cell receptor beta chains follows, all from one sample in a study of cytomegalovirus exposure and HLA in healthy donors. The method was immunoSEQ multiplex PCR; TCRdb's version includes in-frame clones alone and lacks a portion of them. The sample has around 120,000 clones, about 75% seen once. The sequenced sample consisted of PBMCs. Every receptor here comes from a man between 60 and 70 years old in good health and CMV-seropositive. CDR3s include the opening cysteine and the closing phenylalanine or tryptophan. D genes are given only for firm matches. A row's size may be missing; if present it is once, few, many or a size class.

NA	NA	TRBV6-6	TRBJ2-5	CASSYAGETQYF	TGTGCCAGCAGTTACGCCGGAGAGACCCAGTACTTC
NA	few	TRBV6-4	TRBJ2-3	CASSDSRDTDTQYF	TGTGCCAGCAGTGACTCGCGGGACACAGATACGCAGTATTTT
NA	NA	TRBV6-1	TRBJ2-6	CASSDQGWANVLTF	TGTGCCAGCAGCGATCAGGGATGGGCCAACGTCCTGACTTTC
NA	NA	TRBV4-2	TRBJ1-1	CASSRDGGAGEAFF	TGTGCCAGCAGCCGAGATGGCGGGGCGGGTGAAGCTTTCTTT
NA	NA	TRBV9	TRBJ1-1	CASSPREGGWTEAFF	TGTGCCAGCAGCCCGAGGGAGGGGGGGTGGACTGAAGCTTTCTTT
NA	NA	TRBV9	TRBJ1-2	CASSALSRLDGYTF	TGTGCCAGCAGCGCCCTTAGTCGGTTGGATGGCTACACCTTC
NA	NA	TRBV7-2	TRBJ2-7	CASSFSAVNSYEQYF	TGTGCCAGCAGCTTCTCAGCGGTTAACTCCTACGAGCAGTACTTC
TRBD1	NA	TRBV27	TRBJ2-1	CASSFRDRTYNEQFF	TGTGCCAGCAGTTTCCGGGACAGAACCTACAATGAGCAGTTCTTC
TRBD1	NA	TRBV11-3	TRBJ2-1	CASSPGTGGLNEQFF	TGTGCCAGCAGCCCCGGGACAGGGGGATTGAATGAGCAGTTCTTC
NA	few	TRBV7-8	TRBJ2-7	CASSELDSSYEQYF	TGTGCCAGCAGTGAATTGGACAGCTCCTACGAGCAGTACTTC
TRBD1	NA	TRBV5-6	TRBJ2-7	CASSLRDRLTYEQYF	TGTGCCAGCAGCCTCCGGGACAGACTTACCTACGAGCAGTACTTC
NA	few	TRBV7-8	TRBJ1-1	CASSLVMNTEAFF	TGTGCCAGCAGCTTAGTCATGAACACTGAAGCTTTCTTT
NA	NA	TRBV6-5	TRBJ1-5	CASSHEYQPQHF	TGTGCCAGCAGTCATGAGTATCAGCCCCAGCATTTT
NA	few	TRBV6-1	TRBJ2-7	CASSDSQGPYEQYF	TGTGCCAGCAGTGATAGTCAGGGCCCCTACGAGCAGTACTTC
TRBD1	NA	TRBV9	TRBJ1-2	CASSRRDREMDGYTF	TGTGCCAGCAGCAGAAGGGACAGGGAGATGGATGGCTACACCTTC
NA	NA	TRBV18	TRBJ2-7	CASRSGYEQYF	TGTGCCAGCCGCAGTGGCTACGAGCAGTACTTC
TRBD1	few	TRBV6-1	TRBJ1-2	CASSDQQGNYGYTF	TGTGCCAGCAGCGATCAACAGGGGAACTATGGCTACACCTTC
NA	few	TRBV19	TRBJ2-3	CASSLRASTDTQYF	TGTGCCAGTAGTCTGAGGGCCTCCACAGATACGCAGTATTTT
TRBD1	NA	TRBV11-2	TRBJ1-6	CASSWGQSSYNSPLHF	TGTGCCAGCAGCTGGGGACAGAGCTCCTATAATTCACCCCTCCACTTT
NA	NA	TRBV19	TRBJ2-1	CASSPLGGQNEQFF	TGTGCCAGTAGTCCCCTCGGGGGGCAGAATGAGCAGTTCTTC
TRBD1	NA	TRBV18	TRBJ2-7	CASSSTGGIGYEQYF	TGTGCCAGCTCAAGTACAGGGGGTATCGGGTACGAGCAGTACTTC
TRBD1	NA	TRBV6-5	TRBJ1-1	CASSYSTGTGEAFF	TGTGCCAGCAGTTACTCCACCGGGACAGGTGAAGCTTTCTTT
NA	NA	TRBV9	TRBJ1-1	CASSVTGTGNTEAFF	TGTGCCAGCAGCGTCACAGGGACGGGGAACACTGAAGCTTTCTTT
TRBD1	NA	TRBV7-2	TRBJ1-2	CASSSGQGEVNGYTF	TGTGCCAGCAGCTCGGGACAGGGGGAAGTTAATGGCTACACCTTC
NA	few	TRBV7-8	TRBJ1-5	CASSLDAGQRVQPQHF	TGTGCCAGCAGCTTAGACGCAGGGCAAAGGGTTCAGCCCCAGCATTTT
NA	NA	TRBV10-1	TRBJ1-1	CASSASGVNTEAFF	TGCGCCAGCAGTGCTTCAGGGGTCAACACTGAAGCTTTCTTT
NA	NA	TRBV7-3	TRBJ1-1	CASSHLGAGATVNTEAFF	TGTGCCAGCAGCCACTTGGGGGCAGGGGCCACCGTGAACACTGAAGCTTTCTTT